These 25 T cell receptor beta chains originate from one sample sequenced in a study of CD8 T cells in Susac syndrome. With random hexamers, reverse transcription was performed on roughly 0.45 to 1 ug of RNA. MiXCR was run by TCRdb on the immunoSEQ multiplex PCR reads, yielding one entry per CDR3 protein. The sample has 70,000 to 100,000 distinct CDR3 sequences, about 96% seen once. The material sequenced was CD8+ T cells from PBMCs. Receptors were obtained from a human donor with Susac syndrome.

The J gene is TRBJ2-3, the V gene TRBV7-2; the D gene is possibly TRBD2 (6 bases). Looked up from germline, CDR1 is SGHTA and CDR2 is FQGNSA. Trimming stripped 1 base from V and 9 bases from J, with 14 bases between. This CDR3 comprises 14 residues. The CDR3 DNA reads as TGTGCCAGCAGCTTAGGCGGGGCAAAGGGGACGCAGTATTTT. The encoded protein is CASSLGGAKGTQYF.

The chain employs TRBV7-9 and TRBJ2-7; unclear D gene. V dropped 10 bases and J dropped 2 bases, with 15 bases sitting between them. CDR3 length: 13 amino acids. Germline V gene sequence: CDR1 SEHNR, CDR2 FQNEAQ (reference sequence). The CDR3 nucleotides read TGTGCCACAAAGCCTGCCCCCCCCTACGAGCAGTACTTC. It specifies CATKPAPPYEQYF.

The genes are TRBV5-1 and TRBJ2-7, with 9 bases lining up with TRBD1. J gave up 4 bases and V 4 bases, and 6 bases lay outside the gene matches. This CDR3 has 14 amino acids. The V gene's germline CDR1 is SGHRS and CDR2 YFSETQ. This chain's CDR3 is CASSLGTGWYEQYF. The DNA of the CDR3 is TGCGCCAGCAGCCTCGGGACAGGGTGGTACGAGCAGTACTTC. Full variable domain (rest looked up from reference TRBV5-1 and TRBJ2-7): KAGVTQTPRYLIKTRGQQVTLSCSPISGHRSVSWYQQTPGQGLQFLFEYFSETQRNKGNFPGRFSGRQFSNSRSEMNVSTLELGDSALYLCASSLGTGWYEQYFGPGTRLTVT.

The V call is TRBV11-3, the J call TRBJ1-1; D perhaps matches TRBD1 (5 bases). This CDR3 spans 14 amino acids. Looked up from germline, CDR1 is SGHNT and CDR2 is YENEEA. Trimming left V 6 bases short and J 4 bases short, with 15 bases between. CDR3 region: CASRAQGKGTEAFF. The CDR3 DNA follows: TGTGCCAGCAGAGCCCAGGGTAAAGGCACTGAAGCTTTCTTT.

This clonotype has only one observation. This rearrangement joins TRBV29-1 to TRBJ2-1; tentatively, D is TRBD2 (5 bases). V was pared by 7 bases and J by 4 bases, with 11 bases between. Germline V gene data show CDR1 as SQVTM and CDR2 as ANQGSEA. The CDR3 spans 12 residues. The CDR3 spells CSGNRDYNEQFF. For the CDR3, the DNA is TGCAGCGGGAACCGGGATTACAATGAGCAGTTCTTC.

The CDR3 is CASSFTGVKGDTEAFF. CDR3 sequence (DNA): TGTGCCAGCAGCTTCACAGGGGTCAAAGGGGACACTGAAGCTTTCTTT. The chain is built from TRBV2 and TRBJ1-1; 7 nucleotides match TRBD1. Germline V CDR1 and CDR2: SNHLY, FYNNEI. The V gene end was trimmed by 6 bases and the J gene end by 3 bases; junction bases not matched to a gene: 13. CDR3 length: 16 amino acids.

The V and J genes are TRBV9 and TRBJ2-7; maybe TRBD1 (5 bases). The CDR3 extends over 13 amino acids. V was trimmed by 0 bases and J by 1 base, leaving 5 bases between them. Germline V gene lookup returns CDR1 SGDLS and CDR2 YYNGEE. The CDR3 DNA reads as TGTGCCAGCAGCGTAGCAGGGTCCTACGAGCAGTACTTC. Protein product: CASSVAGSYEQYF.

The gene calls are TRBV6-2 or TRBV6-3 and TRBJ2-7; TRBD1 matches at 8 bases. Germline V CDR1 and CDR2: MNHEY, SVGEGT. J gave up 3 bases and V 8 bases, and 3 bases lay outside the gene matches. The CDR3 extends over 12 amino acids. The CDR3: CASGTGGYEQYF. The CDR3, as DNA: TGTGCCAGCGGAACAGGGGGCTACGAGCAGTACTTC.

The gene calls are TRBV20-1 and TRBJ2-5; 9 nucleotides line up with TRBD1. V shed 0 bases and J 4 bases; nucleotides not matched to a gene: 6. This CDR3 has 15 amino acids. CDR1 DFQATT and CDR2 SNEGSKA come from the germline V gene (reference sequence). The CDR3: CSARDQTGGIETQYF. The CDR3 DNA follows: TGCAGTGCTAGAGATCAGACAGGGGGTATAGAGACCCAGTACTTC.

V usage is TRBV5-6 and J usage is TRBJ2-5, with 7 nucleotides matching TRBD2. The CDR3 runs 15 residues. Germline CDR1 SGHDT, CDR2 YYEEEE. Trimming took 2 bases from V and 9 from J; bases not matched to a gene: 13. As DNA, the CDR3 is TGTGCCAGCAGCTTCCCCTTGACTAGCTCCCAGGCCCAGTACTTC. Protein product: CASSFPLTSSQAQYF. Drawing the rest from reference TRBV5-6 and TRBJ2-5, the complete variable domain is DAGVTQSPTHLIKTRGQQVTLRCSPKSGHDTVSWYQQALGQGPQFIFQYYEEEERQRGNFPDRFSGHQFPNYSSELNVNALLLGDSALYLCASSFPLTSSQAQYFGPGTRLLVL.

J is TRBJ2-1 and V is TRBV7-8, with TRBD2 identical over 8 bases. V was clipped by 1 base and J by 3 bases; unmatched bases: 2. CDR1 and CDR2 (germline): SGHVS, FQNEAQ. CDR3 length equals 15 residues. CDR3 bases: TGTGCCAGCAGCTTAGTTAGCGGGGACTACAATGAGCAGTTCTTC. Encoded protein: CASSLVSGDYNEQFF.

The V call is TRBV9, the J call TRBJ2-1; 9 nucleotides line up with TRBD1. The length of the CDR3 is 11 residues. The germline V gene has CDR1 SGDLS and CDR2 YYNGEE. Trimming removed 3 bases from V and 15 bases from J; junction bases left unmatched: 4. The CDR3 bases are TGTGCCAGCAGCGCGGGGACAGGGCCGTTCTTC. Amino acids: CASSAGTGPFF.

V and J are TRBV20-1 and TRBJ2-1; TRBD2 matches 10 bases. CDR1 is DFQATT and CDR2 is SNEGSKA in the germline V gene (reference sequence). V lost 4 bases and J lost 6; bases outside the gene matches: 9. The CDR3 sequence is 15 residues long. The CDR3 bases are TGCAGTGCTATACAGCCTAGCGGGGGTATCAATGAGCAGTTCTTC. This encodes CSAIQPSGGINEQFF.

The chain is built from TRBV3-1 and TRBJ2-3; a weak D match, TRBD2 (6 bases). V shed 0 bases and J shed 2 bases, with 21 bases lying between them. The CDR3 runs to 19 residues. CDR1 LGHDT and CDR2 YNNKEL come from the germline V gene (reference sequence). CDR3 protein: CASSQETSPRDGTTDTQYF. As DNA, the CDR3 is TGTGCCAGCAGCCAAGAAACTAGCCCGAGGGACGGAACCACAGATACGCAGTATTTT.

The chain is built from TRBV5-8 and TRBJ1-1; D gene uncertain. The CDR3 runs 15 residues. Germline V gene lookup returns CDR1 SGHTS and CDR2 YDEGEE. Trimming cost V 1 base and J 3 bases, with 13 bases left between them. The chain's CDR3 is CASSLPPLWDTEAFF. The CDR3 DNA reads as TGTGCCAGCAGCTTGCCCCCCCTATGGGACACTGAAGCTTTCTTT.

The chain carries TRBV29-1 and TRBJ1-2; D is ambiguous. The ends were cut back, 2 bases at V and 8 bases at J, with 9 bases in the middle. CDR1 is SQVTM and CDR2 is ANQGSEA in the germline V gene. The CDR3 spans 11 residues. This chain's CDR3 is CSVEFESGYTF. For the CDR3, the DNA is TGCAGCGTTGAATTTGAGAGCGGCTACACCTTC.

V gene TRBV13 combines with J gene TRBJ1-1, with a tentative D call TRBD1 (6 bases). V lost 1 base, J lost 4 bases, and 16 bases lay in between. This CDR3 spans 16 amino acids. In germline, CDR1 is PRHDT, CDR2 FYEKMQ (reference sequence). The CDR3 DNA is TGTGCCAGCAGCTTAGAAGCGACAGGATCGCGCACTGAAGCTTTCTTT. It codes for CASSLEATGSRTEAFF.

The V call is TRBV27, the J call TRBJ1-5, with unresolved D. The CDR3 spans 15 residues. Trimming removed 3 bases at V and 3 bases at J, with 12 bases between. The germline gives CDR1 MNHEY, CDR2 SMNVEV (reference sequence). The CDR3 nucleotides read TGTGCCAGCAGTTTGATAGGGCGTCCCAATCAGCCCCAGCATTTT. This codes for CASSLIGRPNQPQHF.

V is TRBV3-1 and J is TRBJ1-1; 8 nucleotides agree with TRBD1. Germline values: CDR1 LGHDT, CDR2 YNNKEL (reference sequence). The CDR3 loop spans 15 amino acids. The V and J ends lost 1 base and 3 bases, in that order; junction bases with no gene match: 4. CDR3 residues: CASSQVNRGDTEAFF. CDR3 bases: TGTGCCAGCAGCCAAGTTAACAGGGGGGACACTGAAGCTTTCTTT.

The V gene is TRBV20-1, the J gene TRBJ1-5, with D possibly being TRBD1 (6 bases). The CDR3 sequence is 14 residues long. Trimming pared 1 base from V and 6 bases from J, leaving 13 bases between. Germline lookup yields CDR1 DFQATT and CDR2 SNEGSKA (reference sequence). The CDR3 region is CSARGTGRGQPQHF. Here the CDR3 DNA reads TGCAGTGCTAGAGGTACAGGGAGGGGTCAGCCCCAGCATTTT.

V is TRBV20-1 and J is TRBJ2-1; 8 bases map to TRBD1. CDR1 DFQATT and CDR2 SNEGSKA come from the germline V gene (reference sequence). Trimming took 3 bases from V and 3 from J; bases not matched to a gene: 4. The CDR3 has 14 residues. This CDR3 is CSARDRVNYNEQFF. The CDR3 region has the DNA TGCAGTGCTAGGGACAGGGTCAACTACAATGAGCAGTTCTTC.

DNA of the CDR3: TGTGCCAGCAGCCCTCGTAAGGGAGGGGAGTACGAGCAGTACTTC. Protein sequence: CASSPRKGGEYEQYF. This chain uses TRBV27 with TRBJ2-7, with TRBD2 matching 7 bases. CDR1 and CDR2 (germline): MNHEY, SMNVEV (reference sequence). The CDR3 contains 15 residues. The V and J ends lost 6 bases and 4 bases, in that order; junction bases with no gene match: 12.

The CDR3 nucleotides are TGTGCCAGCAGCTTAGTTCCGGGAGAGAACTATGGCTACACCTTC. As protein: CASSLVPGENYGYTF. This chain links TRBV7-9 with TRBJ1-2; D is uncertain. In germline, CDR1 is SEHNR, CDR2 FQNEAQ (reference sequence). This CDR3 is 15 amino acids long. V was clipped by 1 base and J by 2 bases, with 11 bases between them.

This sequence joins TRBV7-8 and TRBJ1-1; no clear D gene. Germline loops: CDR1 SGHVS, CDR2 FQNEAQ. CDR3 length: 13 residues. The V gene lost 5 bases and the J gene lost 0 bases, with 7 bases spanning the gap. The CDR3, as DNA: TGTGCCAGCAGCCCGGGCCTGAACACTGAAGCTTTCTTT. It specifies CASSPGLNTEAFF.

The CDR3 region has the DNA TGTGCCAGCAGGAAGCGGGGGGGAACAGATACGCAGTATTTT. It is translated as CASRKRGGTDTQYF. This chain links TRBV5-6 with TRBJ2-3, with 10 bases lining up with TRBD2. Trimming cost V 5 bases and J 3 bases; bases outside gene matches: 3. Germline V CDR1 and CDR2: SGHDT, YYEEEE. The CDR3 length is 14 residues.